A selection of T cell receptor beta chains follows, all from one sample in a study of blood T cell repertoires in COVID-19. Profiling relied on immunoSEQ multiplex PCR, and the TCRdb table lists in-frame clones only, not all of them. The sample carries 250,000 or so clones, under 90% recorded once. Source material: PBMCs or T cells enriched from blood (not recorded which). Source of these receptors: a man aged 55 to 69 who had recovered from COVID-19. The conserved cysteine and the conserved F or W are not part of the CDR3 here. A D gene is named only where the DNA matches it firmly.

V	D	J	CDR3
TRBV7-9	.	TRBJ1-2	ASSSDWGYGYT
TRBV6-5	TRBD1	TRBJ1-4	ASRGTELGGEKLF
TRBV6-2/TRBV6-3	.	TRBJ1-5	ASSYTGSNQPQH
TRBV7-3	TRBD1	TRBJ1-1	ASSLDRVNTEAF
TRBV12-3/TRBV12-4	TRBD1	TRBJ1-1	ASREDRLTEAF
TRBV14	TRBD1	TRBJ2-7	ASSPWDSAHEQY
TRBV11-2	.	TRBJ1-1	ASSLGPNTEAF
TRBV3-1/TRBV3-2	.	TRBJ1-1	ASSQDRVGWMNTEAF
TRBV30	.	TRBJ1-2	AWNVRAGYGYT
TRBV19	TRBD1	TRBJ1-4	ASSKGAREKLF
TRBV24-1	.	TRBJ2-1	ATSEGRRYNEQF
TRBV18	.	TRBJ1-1	ASSKGPATEAF
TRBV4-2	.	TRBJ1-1	ASSQVLEGYTEAF
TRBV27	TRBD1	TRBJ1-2	ASSSGQALNGYT
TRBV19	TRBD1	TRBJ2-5	ASSISGQGAFETQY
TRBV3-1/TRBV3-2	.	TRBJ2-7	ASSQPGSYEQY
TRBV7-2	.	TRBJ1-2	ASSLAVINYGYT
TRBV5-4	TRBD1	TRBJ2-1	ASSSDRGLNEQF
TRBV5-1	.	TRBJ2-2	ASSGSTNTGELF
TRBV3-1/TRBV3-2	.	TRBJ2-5	ASSQRQGRETQY
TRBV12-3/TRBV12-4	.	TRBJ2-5	ASTVNGQETQY
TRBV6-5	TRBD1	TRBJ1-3	ASSPGQSSGNTIY
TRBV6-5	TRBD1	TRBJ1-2	ASSSDRDWYGYT
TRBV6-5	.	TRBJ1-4	ASSYDSRNEKLF
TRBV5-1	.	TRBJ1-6	ASSLVQEDSPLH
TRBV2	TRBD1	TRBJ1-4	ASSADRGNEKLF
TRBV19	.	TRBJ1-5	ASSGGVGQPQH
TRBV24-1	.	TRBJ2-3	ATSVPGSDTQY
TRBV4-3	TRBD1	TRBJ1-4	ASSHLGQATTNEKLF
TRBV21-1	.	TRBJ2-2	ASSKKSGGPNTGELF
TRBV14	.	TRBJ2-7	ASSPRPWTHEQY
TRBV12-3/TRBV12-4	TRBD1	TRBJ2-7	ASSPTGTYEQY
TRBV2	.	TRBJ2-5	ASSGVETQY
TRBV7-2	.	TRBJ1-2	ASSLNMVDINYGYT
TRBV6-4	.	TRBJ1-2	ASSDSEGSGYT
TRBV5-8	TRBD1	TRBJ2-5	ASSIRQGRETQY
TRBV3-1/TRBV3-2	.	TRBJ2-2	ASSQGGGTGELF
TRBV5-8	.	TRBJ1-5	ASSLVGRVEQPQH
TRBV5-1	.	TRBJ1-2	ASSSGTPGGGYT
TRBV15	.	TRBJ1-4	ATSRDAGSNEKLF
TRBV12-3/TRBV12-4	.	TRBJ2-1	ASSGTSYNEQF
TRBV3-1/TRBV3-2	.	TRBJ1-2	ASSLSEQGPGYT
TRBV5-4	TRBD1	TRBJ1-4	ASSQQGPNEKLF
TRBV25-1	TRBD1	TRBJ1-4	ASSGPRTGGLEKLF
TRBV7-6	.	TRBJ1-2	ASSLAAEGHYGYT
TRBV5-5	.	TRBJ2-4	ASSLAFRLAKNIQY
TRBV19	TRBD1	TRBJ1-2	ASRPTGGSDGYT
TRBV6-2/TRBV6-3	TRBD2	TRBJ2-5	ASSSLGLAGRKTQY
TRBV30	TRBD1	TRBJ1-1	AWGRQGNTEAF
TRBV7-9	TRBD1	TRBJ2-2	ASSLARRQGLTGELF
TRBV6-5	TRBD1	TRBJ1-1	ASSPVIQGGTEAF
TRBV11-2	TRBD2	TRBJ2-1	ASSDRQRGYNEQF
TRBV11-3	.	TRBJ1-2	ASSLEDSYGYT
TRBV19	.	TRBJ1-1	ASTPEGNTEAF
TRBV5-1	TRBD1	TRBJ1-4	ASSSGQDNEKLF
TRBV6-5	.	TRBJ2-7	ASTFRYEQY
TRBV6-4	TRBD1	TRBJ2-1	ASSLQGFSGEQF